What follows is one T cell receptor beta chain and its context. The CDR3 length is 13 residues. In the original processing: Counts of nucleated cells, estimated from reference gene primer amplification, were obtained. The table came from immunoSEQ multiplex PCR; TCRdb's copy has only in-frame clones and leaves some out. The V and J calls and clone size come from that table; D and trimming were worked out from the DNA. This sample has 100,000 to 150,000 clones, with approximately 83% found just once. The data are from a study of blood T cell repertoires in COVID-19. Study-wide background: Samples representing acute and convalescent COVID-19 were sourced from the United States, Italy and Spain. The cDNA or gDNA used as material had been derived from T cells, B-cell-depleted T cells, or PBMCs.

The chain combines TRBV21-1 with TRBJ1-2; TRBD1, the D gene given by the table, was not confirmed from the DNA. TRBV21-1 is a pseudogene segment. The sequence came from a woman of 80 years or more with acute or convalescent COVID-19. Source material: peripheral blood. The CDR3 DNA reads as TGTGCCAGCAGCAAAGTCCCAGGGGCCGGCTACACCTTC. It codes for CASSKVPGAGYTF.